The following is a T cell receptor beta chain sequence with its context. These data originate in a study of blood T cell repertoires in COVID-19. This CDR3 spans 15 amino acids. Germline values: CDR1 GTSNPN, CDR2 SVGIG (reference sequence). V was pared by 0 bases and J by 1 base, with 4 bases of the junction left unmatched. Assay used: immunoSEQ multiplex PCR; TCRdb lists only in-frame clones, some missing. The sample lists about 190,000 clones, less than 85% occurring once. The sequence came from a woman between 45 and 60 years old with acute or convalescent COVID-19. Sample: peripheral blood. The J gene is TRBJ2-7, the V gene TRBV30; 9 bases align to TRBD1. CDR3 bases: TGTGCCTGGAGTGTCCGGGACAGGGCGTCCTACGAGCAGTACTTC. It codes for CAWSVRDRASYEQYF.